These 21 T cell receptor beta chains originate from one sample sequenced in a study of CD8 T cells in ankylosing spondylitis. TCRdb processed the 5' RACE reads anew with MiXCR; each CDR3 protein has one entry. The table shows 90,000 to 100,000 distinct CDR3 sequences, with about 8.3% occurring only once. The sample comprised blood, either unsorted or a sorted T cell fraction (not recorded which). These receptors originate from a male donor with ankylosing spondylitis or in good health (not recorded which).

The table lists this clonotype with many counts. This chain uses TRBV4-3 with TRBJ2-7, with TRBD1 matching 9 bases. J lost 4 bases, V lost 1 base, and 5 bases had no gene match. Germline CDR1 is LGHNA and CDR2 is YSLEER. The CDR3 extends over 15 amino acids. The DNA of the CDR3 is TGCGCCAGCAGCCAAGCCCTTGGACAGGGGTACGAGCAGTACTTC. Translated, it gives CASSQALGQGYEQYF.

As to this clonotype: Just one base apart from a much larger clone, this may be a read error. The chain links TRBV15 to TRBJ1-2; 8 nucleotides align to TRBD1. Germline lookup yields CDR1 LNHNV and CDR2 YYDKDF (reference sequence). The CDR3 runs to 16 residues. The CDR3 reads CATSRVGRGLFYGHTF. CDR3 DNA: TGTGCCACCAGCAGAGTAGGCAGGGGGCTATTCTATGGCCACACCTTC. The full variable domain, its missing parts supplied by reference TRBV15 and TRBJ1-2, is DAMVIQNPRYQVTQFGKPVTLSCSQTLNHNVMYWYQQKSSQAPKLLFHYYDKDFNNEADTPDNFQSRRPNTSFCFLDIRSPGLGDTAMYLCATSRVGRGLFYGHTFGSGTRLTVV.

This clonotype was counted a few times. The CDR3 bases are TGCAGCGTTGTCCTAGCGGGAGGGCCTTACAATGAGCAGTTCTTC. It specifies CSVVLAGGPYNEQFF. This rearrangement joins TRBV29-1 to TRBJ2-1; 12 nucleotides agree with TRBD2. CDR3 size: 15 residues. After removal of 4 bases from V and 4 bases from J, the junction contained 5 bases not matched to a gene. Germline V gene data show CDR1 as SQVTM and CDR2 as ANQGSEA.

With regard to this clonotype: With a much larger clone just one base away, this may be a read error. The CDR3 coding sequence is TGTGTCAGTAGTATGGGGGTATCCTACAATGAGCAGTTCTTC. Its protein product is CVSSMGVSYNEQFF. This chain connects TRBV19 to TRBJ2-1; perhaps D is TRBD1 or TRBD2 (5 bases each). The CDR3 has 14 residues. Germline V CDR1 and CDR2: LNHDA, SQIVND (reference sequence).

This clonotype was observed at least ten times. This chain uses TRBV6-1 with TRBJ1-5; unclear D gene. Trimming cost V 7 bases and J 0 bases, with 16 bases left between them. There are 16 residues in the CDR3. Germline CDR1 and CDR2: MNHNS and SASEGT. The CDR3 DNA reads TGTGCCAGCACCCCTGCCGCAGAATATAGCAATCAGCCCCAGCATTTT. This sequence encodes CASTPAAEYSNQPQHF.

This clonotype was observed at least ten times. The chain joins TRBV20-1 to TRBJ2-7; TRBD2 aligns across 13 bases. Losses at the gene ends were 2 bases for V and 4 bases for J; bases not matched to a gene: 8. From germline, CDR1 is DFQATT and CDR2 SNEGSKA (reference sequence). The CDR3 totals 16 residues. In DNA form, the CDR3 reads TGCAGTGCTAGATCTGGGACTAGCGGGATCGGGTACGAGCAGTACTTC. This codes for CSARSGTSGIGYEQYF.

This clonotype was recorded many times. The chain combines TRBV12-3 or TRBV12-4 with TRBJ2-7; 8 nucleotides line up with TRBD2. This CDR3 is built from 13 residues. The V segment lost 7 bases and the J segment 5 bases; nucleotides outside the gene matches: 7. The CDR3 spells CASNPAGANEQYF. DNA for the CDR3: TGTGCCAGCAATCCAGCGGGGGCCAACGAGCAGTACTTC.

This clonotype was seen many times. The rearrangement links TRBV9 to TRBJ2-3; D is possibly TRBD1 or TRBD2 (7 bases each). The germline gives CDR1 SGDLS, CDR2 YYNGEE. This CDR3 has 15 amino acids. V was clipped by 6 bases and J by 0 bases, with 14 bases between them. The CDR3 protein is CASTTGRGSTDTQYF. CDR3 DNA sequence: TGTGCCAGCACGACAGGGCGGGGGAGCACAGATACGCAGTATTTT.

This clonotype showed up just a few times. This sequence joins TRBV4-2 and TRBJ1-5; D is ambiguous. CDR1 and CDR2 from the germline V gene are LGHNA and YNFKEQ. V was trimmed by 0 bases and J by 6 bases, leaving 15 bases between them. The CDR3 has 16 amino acids. CDR3 residues: CASSQDPRQESQPQHF. CDR3 sequence (DNA): TGTGCCAGCAGCCAAGATCCCAGACAAGAAAGTCAGCCCCAGCATTTT.

In its sample, this clonotype was seen many times. The rearrangement links TRBV2 to TRBJ2-1; D may be TRBD2 (6 bases). Trimming took off 6 bases at V and 12 bases at J, with 15 bases between the two ends. Germline V gene data show CDR1 as SNHLY and CDR2 as FYNNEI. The CDR3 has 12 amino acids. CDR3 amino acids: CASSLGPEGQFF. CDR3 nucleotide sequence: TGTGCCAGCAGCTTGGGACCGGAGGGGCAGTTCTTC.

This clonotype was counted at least ten times. The rearrangement joins TRBV6-6 to TRBJ2-1; D unresolved. The CDR3 is 12 amino acids. The germline V and J ends were trimmed by 2 bases and 6 bases, with 5 bases remaining between them. Germline CDR1 MNHNY, CDR2 SVGAGI (reference sequence). CDR3 in amino acids: CASSYGVNEQFF. The CDR3 DNA sequence: TGTGCCAGCAGTTACGGAGTCAATGAGCAGTTCTTC.

In its sample, this clonotype was seen many times. The V call is TRBV5-1, the J call TRBJ2-1; no reliable D call. The germline V gene encodes CDR1 SGHRS and CDR2 YFSETQ. The V and J ends lost 6 bases and 3 bases respectively, with 13 bases between them. The CDR3 is 14 amino acids. The CDR3 loop reads CASTPGPGYNEQFF. The CDR3 DNA sequence: TGCGCCAGCACGCCGGGCCCAGGCTACAATGAGCAGTTCTTC.

The V and J genes are TRBV11-2 and TRBJ2-1, with TRBD2 matching over 8 bases. The CDR3 spans 15 residues. V gave up 4 bases and J gave up 3 bases; unmatched junction bases: 5. Germline V gene sequence: CDR1 SGHAT, CDR2 FQNNGV. CDR3 sequence: CASSSSAGVYNEQFF. CDR3 nucleotides: TGTGCCAGCAGCTCCTCAGCGGGAGTCTACAATGAGCAGTTCTTC.

This clonotype occurred many times. The gene calls are TRBV18 and TRBJ2-1; TRBD2 aligns across 11 bases. V lost 6 bases, J lost 4 bases, and 8 bases stayed unmatched. The germline gives CDR1 KGHSH, CDR2 LQKENI. CDR3 length equals 16 residues. CDR3 DNA sequence: TGTGCCAGCTCGCCCATACTAGCGGGAGATTACAATGAGCAGTTCTTC. It specifies CASSPILAGDYNEQFF. Based on the CDR3 plus reference TRBV18 and TRBJ2-1, the full variable domain is NAGVMQNPRHLVRRRGQEARLRCSPMKGHSHVYWYRQLPEEGLKFMVYLQKENIIDESGMPKERFSAEFPKEGPSILRIQQVVRGDSAAYFCASSPILAGDYNEQFFGPGTRLTVL.

This clonotype was observed many times. The chain combines TRBV2 with TRBJ2-7, with a possible D match to TRBD1 (6 bases). Trimming took off 6 bases at V and 2 bases at J, with 17 bases between the two ends. Germline values: CDR1 SNHLY, CDR2 FYNNEI. The CDR3 has 15 amino acids. The CDR3 loop is CASRFPPGQAYEQYF. The CDR3 region has the DNA TGTGCCAGCAGGTTTCCTCCGGGACAAGCCTACGAGCAGTACTTC.

This clonotype was recorded at least ten times. The rearrangement links TRBV19 to TRBJ1-1, with unresolved D. From germline, CDR1 is LNHDA and CDR2 SQIVND (reference sequence). The CDR3 runs to 16 residues. The germline V and J ends were trimmed by 5 bases and 4 bases, with 20 bases remaining between them. CDR3: CASSAILSRVGTEAFF. The CDR3 DNA reads as TGTGCCAGTAGTGCCATTCTTTCCCGCGTCGGCACTGAAGCTTTCTTT. Variable domain in full (rest from reference TRBV19 and TRBJ1-1): DGGITQSPKYLFRKEGQNVTLSCEQNLNHDAMYWYRQDPGQGLRLIYYSQIVNDFQKGDIAEGYSVSREKKESFPLTVTSAQKNPTAFYLCASSAILSRVGTEAFFGQGTRLTVV.

This clonotype appeared a few times. The V gene is TRBV9, the J gene TRBJ2-7; TRBD2 matches 7 bases. From germline, CDR1 is SGDLS and CDR2 YYNGEE. V lost 2 bases, J lost 2 bases, and 7 bases stayed unmatched. CDR3 size: 15 residues. The CDR3 DNA reads TGTGCCAGCAGCGTCTACCCCGGGGGGACCTACGAGCAGTACTTC. Translation: CASSVYPGGTYEQYF.

This chain joins TRBV18 and TRBJ2-3; D tentatively fits TRBD1 or TRBD2 (6 bases each). The CDR3 consists of 16 residues. V was clipped by 5 bases and J by 2 bases, with 17 bases between them. Germline V gene data show CDR1 as KGHSH and CDR2 as LQKENI. Here the CDR3 reads CASSAGHTTATDTQYF. CDR3 bases: TGTGCCAGCTCAGCGGGACATACGACAGCCACAGATACGCAGTATTTT.

This clonotype was observed many times. The chain employs TRBV12-3 or TRBV12-4 and TRBJ2-5, with D possibly matching TRBD2 (6 bases). V shed 6 bases and J shed 3 bases, with 14 bases lying between them. This CDR3 has 14 amino acids. CDR3 in amino acids: CASRPLTGEETQYF. CDR3 nucleotide sequence: TGTGCCAGCAGGCCGTTGACGGGAGAAGAGACCCAGTACTTC.

This clonotype appeared a few times. The chain uses TRBV6-5 and TRBJ1-2, with D unresolved. Germline CDR1 is MNHEY and CDR2 is SVGAGI. The CDR3 contains 12 residues. Trimming removed 5 bases at V and 3 bases at J, with 7 bases between. CDR3 nucleotide sequence: TGTGCCAGCAGTGGAGGACACTATGGCTACACCTTC. This sequence encodes CASSGGHYGYTF.

This clonotype was recorded at least ten times. This rearrangement joins TRBV6-1 to TRBJ2-7; 9 bases are shared with TRBD1. CDR1 MNHNS and CDR2 SASEGT come from the germline V gene. The V gene end was trimmed by 7 bases and the J gene end by 3 bases; junction bases not matched to a gene: 7. There are 14 residues in the CDR3. CDR3 coding DNA: TGTGCCAGCACCCCTGGGACAGGGAGCTACGAGCAGTACTTC. Protein product: CASTPGTGSYEQYF.